The 23 T cell receptor beta chains below come from one sample, sequenced in a study of blood T cells in healthy people across ages. Together with a sample-barcoded 5' primer, a J-beta primer mix was included in a second PCR lasting about 7 to 11 cycles. TCRdb re-derived calls from the 5' RACE reads in MiXCR, one entry per CDR3 protein. The repertoire has 1.2 million to 1.5 million distinct CDR3 sequences, roughly 45% of them found once; the top ten carry approximately 7.9%. The material sequenced was blood. The receptors come from a young woman in good health.

This clonotype showed up just a few times. V is TRBV9 and J is TRBJ2-1, with D unresolved. The germline gives CDR1 SGDLS, CDR2 YYNGEE. This CDR3 has 11 residues. The V gene lost 0 bases and the J gene lost 8 bases, with 3 bases spanning the gap. The CDR3 protein is CASSVVDEQFF. The CDR3 bases are TGTGCCAGCAGCGTAGTGGATGAGCAGTTCTTC.

The chain couples TRBV2 to TRBJ2-5; 10 bases are shared with TRBD1. TRBJ2-7 matches the DNA end more closely, so the J call is doubtful. Germline V gives CDR1 SNHLY, CDR2 FYNNEI. The CDR3 totals 13 residues. The CDR3 DNA reads as TGTGCCAGCGGGACAGGGGCAACCTACGAGCAGTACTTC. It codes for CASGTGATYEQYF.

This sequence joins TRBV6-1 and TRBJ1-1; perhaps TRBD1 as D (5 bases). Trimming took off 1 base at V and 3 bases at J, with 9 bases between the two ends. Germline values: CDR1 MNHNS, CDR2 SASEGT. The CDR3 spans 14 residues. CDR3 sequence: CASSEGGADTEAFF. DNA of the CDR3: TGTGCCAGCAGTGAAGGAGGGGCCGACACTGAAGCTTTCTTT.

J is TRBJ1-2 and V is TRBV7-2; D unclear. Trimming removed 2 bases at V and 0 bases at J, with 10 bases between. The CDR3 runs 15 residues. The germline CDR1 and CDR2 sequences are SGHTA and FQGNSA. The CDR3 DNA reads as TGTGCCAGCAGCTTATTTTTAACCTCTAACTATGGCTACACCTTC. It translates to CASSLFLTSNYGYTF. The entire variable domain, with the rest obtained from reference TRBV7-2 and TRBJ1-2, is as follows: GAGVSQSPSNKVTEKGKDVELRCDPISGHTALYWYRQSLGQGLEFLIYFQGNSAPDKSGLPSDRFSAERTGGSVSTLTIQRTQQEDSAVYLCASSLFLTSNYGYTFGSGTRLTVV.

This clonotype was counted ten times or more. The chain recombines TRBV20-1 with TRBJ2-7; tentatively, D is TRBD2 (5 bases). The germline V gene has CDR1 DFQATT and CDR2 SNEGSKA (reference sequence). V was pared by 3 bases and J by 7 bases, with 13 bases between. This CDR3 has 12 amino acids. In DNA, the CDR3 is TGCAGTGCTAGTGGACCACCGGGGGAGCAGTACTTC. This translates into CSASGPPGEQYF.

The J gene is TRBJ2-1, the V gene TRBV5-6, with a possible D match to TRBD2 (5 bases). The V end lost 1 base, the J end lost 4 bases, and 12 bases lay between the germline ends. This CDR3 comprises 15 residues. The germline gives CDR1 SGHDT, CDR2 YYEEEE. This chain's CDR3 is CASSLLSVKYNEQFF. CDR3 nucleotides: TGTGCCAGCAGCTTGCTTAGCGTCAAGTACAATGAGCAGTTCTTC. The full variable domain, with the rest looked up from reference TRBV5-6 and TRBJ2-1, is DAGVTQSPTHLIKTRGQQVTLRCSPKSGHDTVSWYQQALGQGPQFIFQYYEEEERQRGNFPDRFSGHQFPNYSSELNVNALLLGDSALYLCASSLLSVKYNEQFFGPGTRLTVL.

In its sample, this clonotype was seen a few times. V and J are TRBV15 and TRBJ2-1; 8 bases are a match to TRBD2. Germline values: CDR1 LNHNV, CDR2 YYDKDF (reference sequence). V lost 4 bases and J lost 8; bases outside the gene matches: 4. This CDR3 has 13 amino acids. As DNA, the CDR3 is TGTGCCACCAGCAACCCCGGGAGGGATGAGCAGTTCTTC. The encoded protein is CATSNPGRDEQFF.

This sequence joins TRBV3-1 and TRBJ2-3; 9 positions match TRBD2. The CDR3 extends over 15 amino acids. Per germline, CDR1 LGHDT and CDR2 YNNKEL (reference sequence). V lost 4 bases and J lost 4; bases outside the gene matches: 6. The CDR3 spells CASSPTSGLPDTQYF. The CDR3 coding sequence is TGTGCCAGCAGCCCAACTAGCGGGTTACCAGATACGCAGTATTTT.

This clonotype was recorded many times. This may arise from a read error, as a much more abundant clone is one base away. The chain uses TRBV20-1 and TRBJ2-5; possible D gene TRBD1, 5 bases. CDR3 length equals 15 residues. Germline assignment: CDR1 DFQATT and CDR2 SNEGSKA (reference sequence). Trimming took off 6 bases at V and 11 bases at J, with 28 bases between the two ends. In DNA, the CDR3 is TGCAGTGCAACAGGCCCGACCATCGTTTACAATGAGCAGTACTTC. Its protein is CSATGPTIVYNEQYF.

This clonotype has only a few counts. The V gene is TRBV12-3 or TRBV12-4, the J gene TRBJ1-5; possibly TRBD1 for D (5 bases). Trimming left V 7 bases short and J 7 bases short, with 14 bases between. CDR3 size: 13 residues. The CDR3: CASKGDLGQPQHF. In DNA, the CDR3 is TGTGCCAGCAAAGGGGACTTGGGACAGCCCCAGCATTTT.

This chain links TRBV7-8 with TRBJ2-7; 7 nucleotides align to TRBD1. From germline, CDR1 is SGHVS and CDR2 FQNEAQ. Unmatched junction bases numbered 5, after V lost 0 bases and J lost 3 bases. The CDR3 loop spans 15 amino acids. The CDR3 region is CASSLAETGFYEQYF. In nucleotides, the CDR3 is TGTGCCAGCAGCTTAGCGGAGACAGGGTTCTACGAGCAGTACTTC.

The chain links TRBV10-3 to TRBJ2-2, with unresolved D. This CDR3 comprises 14 residues. CDR1 and CDR2 (germline): ENHRY, SYGVKD. Between the trimmed V and J ends, which lost 2 bases and 4 bases, there was a span of 8 bases. The CDR3 is CAISETETTGELFF. The CDR3 nucleotides are TGTGCCATCAGTGAGACAGAAACCACCGGGGAGCTGTTTTTT.

This clonotype turned up a few times. V usage is TRBV25-1 and J usage is TRBJ2-3; TRBD1 is a possible D gene (7 bases). The CDR3 has 16 residues. Germline-derived CDR1 and CDR2 are MGHDK and SYGVNS. V dropped 3 bases and J dropped 0 bases, with 13 bases sitting between them. CDR3 in DNA: TGTGCCAGCAGTGAGGGCGGGACAGTTAGCACAGATACGCAGTATTTT. It specifies CASSEGGTVSTDTQYF. Complete variable domain (other parts from reference TRBV25-1 and TRBJ2-3): EADIYQTPRYLVIGTGKKITLECSQTMGHDKMYWYQQDPGMELHLIHYSYGVNSTEKGDLSSESTVSRIRTEHFPLTLESARPSHTSQYLCASSEGGTVSTDTQYFGPGTRLTVL.

V and J are TRBV4-2 and TRBJ1-2, with D perhaps matching TRBD1 (5 bases). CDR1 and CDR2 (germline): LGHNA, YNFKEQ. The CDR3 length is 14 residues. Trimming stripped 0 bases from V and 11 bases from J, with 16 bases between. In DNA, the CDR3 is TGTGCCAGCAGCCAAGATTGGGGCAACCCGATATACACCTTC. Its translation is CASSQDWGNPIYTF.

The rearrangement uses TRBV6-1 and TRBJ1-1, with D uncertain. The ends were cut back, 2 bases at V and 1 base at J, with 8 bases in the middle. The germline CDR1 and CDR2 sequences are MNHNS and SASEGT. The CDR3 is made up of 14 amino acids. DNA for the CDR3: TGTGCCAGCAGTGAAACCACGGGGAACACTGAAGCTTTCTTT. This translates into CASSETTGNTEAFF.

The CDR3 region has the DNA TGCGCCAGCAGTGTTCCCCTTTCCACAGTGGCCAAAAACATTCAGTACTTC. It specifies CASSVPLSTVAKNIQYF. The rearrangement links TRBV10-2 to TRBJ2-4; D is undetermined. The CDR3 has 17 residues. CDR1 and CDR2 (germline): WSHSY, SAAADI. Trimming removed 4 bases from V and 1 base from J, with 17 bases in between.

The chain recombines TRBV20-1 with TRBJ2-2; 7 positions match TRBD1. The CDR3 is made up of 16 amino acids. The V gene end was trimmed by 1 base and the J gene end by 0 bases; junction bases not matched to a gene: 5. The germline CDR1 and CDR2 sequences are DFQATT and SNEGSKA (reference sequence). The CDR3 DNA reads TGCAGTGCTAGAGCCTTCAGGGGGTCGAACACCGGGGAGCTGTTTTTT. This translates into CSARAFRGSNTGELFF.

The rearrangement joins TRBV24-1 to TRBJ2-3; TRBD1 matches at 7 bases. Germline loops: CDR1 KGHDR, CDR2 SFDVKD. This CDR3 has 13 residues. J lost 5 bases, V lost 2 bases, and 0 bases had no gene match. CDR3 nucleotides: TGTGCCACCAGTGATTCAGGGGGAGATACGCAGTATTTT. Its translation is CATSDSGGDTQYF.

This clonotype appeared a few times. This chain joins TRBV28 and TRBJ2-1; 8 bases align to TRBD1. Per germline, CDR1 MDHEN and CDR2 SYDVKM. V lost 9 bases, J lost 15 bases, and 19 bases stayed unmatched. This CDR3 comprises 14 residues. The CDR3 protein is CASLSGGPLVSLFF. The CDR3 DNA reads as TGTGCCAGTTTATCAGGGGGCCCCTTAGTAAGCCTGTTCTTC.

V usage is TRBV10-3 and J usage is TRBJ1-4; D may be TRBD1 (5 bases). The germline V and J ends were trimmed by 10 bases and 6 bases, with 15 bases remaining between them. The CDR3 is made up of 13 amino acids. Germline CDR1 reads ENHRY; CDR2 reads SYGVKD. CDR3 in amino acids: CATRRGADEKLFF. CDR3 DNA sequence: TGTGCCACTAGAAGGGGCGCAGATGAAAAACTGTTTTTT.

The rearrangement uses TRBV5-1 and TRBJ1-1; TRBD1 might be the D (5 bases). The CDR3 is made up of 20 amino acids. V was cut by 2 bases and J by 4 bases, with 30 bases left in between. Germline lookup yields CDR1 SGHRS and CDR2 YFSETQ. The DNA of the CDR3 is TGCGCCAGCAGCTTAAGATCCCTGGGTCCGGGGCGAGCGATGGGCACTGAAGCTTTCTTT. Protein sequence: CASSLRSLGPGRAMGTEAFF.

The rearrangement links TRBV6-1 to TRBJ1-4, with D possibly TRBD1 on 6 matching bases. Germline V lookup: CDR1 MNHNS, CDR2 SASEGT. The CDR3 consists of 14 residues. V was cut by 4 bases and J by 3 bases, with 9 bases left in between. CDR3 coding DNA: TGTGCCAGCAGTGCTCAGGGGTCTAATGAAAAACTGTTTTTT. It translates to CASSAQGSNEKLFF.

This chain uses TRBV20-1 with TRBJ2-5; D is unresolved. The CDR3 has 16 residues. V lost 3 bases and J lost 0, with 17 bases in between. Per germline, CDR1 DFQATT and CDR2 SNEGSKA (reference sequence). CDR3 DNA sequence: TGCAGTGCTAGTACAGTCTTGAGATTTTACCAAGAGACCCAGTACTTC. This gives the protein CSASTVLRFYQETQYF.